This T cell receptor (beta chain) was documented in a study of metastatic and nonmetastatic thyroid tumors (dated by TCRdb to the early 2020s). About the study as a whole: Repertoires from peripheral blood and from tumor or nodule tissue samples of malignant and benign thyroid patients were compared.

Based on the germline V gene, the CDR1 and CDR2 sequences are MRHNA and SNTAGT. Trimming removed 4 bases from V and 7 bases from J, leaving 23 bases between the germline ends. Its CDR3 holds 17 amino acids, cysteine through phenylalanine. Left in the record is the CDR3 DNA by itself, 51 bases read in frame from the first base. This clone appeared a few times. Its antigen remains undetermined. No base quality values were provided; no much bigger clone lies one nucleotide off. No treatment had been received by any patient before thyroid surgery. Using T-cell receptor beta sequencing, the researchers looked back retrospectively at clinical samples from patients, gathered between about 2012 and 2018. General study outcomes and caveats: In both blood and tumor samples, malignant tumors were reported to have significantly higher TCR beta diversity than benign nodules.

The protocol used for the library was PCR. The instrument given in TCRdb is Illumina HiSeq 4000. The TCR beta-chain CDR3 region of each patient was profiled by high-throughput sequencing. Turning to the authors' computational methods: CDR3 differences across clinicopathological groups were used to build a classifier for discriminating distant-metastatic papillary thyroid cancer patients. The Shannon index was used to measure repertoire diversity, and the Morisita-Horn index was used to measure how similar tumor and blood repertoires were. TCRdb reran the public reads through fastp at Q25 and MiXCR, keeping productive beta chains. TCRdb's processing, not the study's, gives the V and J calls here. The sample data list approximately 38,000 clones, and roughly a third of these were observed just once. The ten biggest clones cover roughly a sixth of the sample.

The V and J genes are TRBV6-4 and TRBJ1-5, with the D gene uncertain. The source of this sequence is a female donor with papillary thyroid cancer or a benign thyroid nodule (not recorded which). Some clones in this sample may be carry-over from other donors' samples. The specimen was tumor tissue. The CDR3 in this case is CASSVSSIWWARQPQHF. The nucleotide sequence reads as follows: TGTGCCAGCAGTGTGTCGTCGATTTGGTGGGCCAGGCAGCCCCAGCATTTT.